One and the same sample provided the 5 T cell receptor beta chains below, sequenced in a study of siplizumab effects on memory and regulatory T cells. Some clones are missing from TCRdb's copy, which holds only in-frame ones; the method was immunoSEQ multiplex PCR. The table lists tens of thousands of clones, under 98% of them singletons. The sequenced material came from naive CD4+ T cells sorted from blood. Receptors were obtained from a human donor in good health.

This clone was observed a few times. The chain carries TRBV6-5 and TRBJ1-1; D is undetermined. Germline V gives CDR1 MNHEY, CDR2 SVGAGI. Trimming took off 7 bases at V and 1 base at J, with 4 bases between the two ends. The CDR3 sequence is 11 residues long. The CDR3 is CASKQNTEAFF. As DNA, the CDR3 is TGTGCCAGCAAACAGAACACTGAAGCTTTCTTT.

J is TRBJ1-6 and V is TRBV7-6; no firm D call. CDR3 length: 14 amino acids. Germline lookup yields CDR1 SGHVS and CDR2 FNYEAQ. Trimming removed 5 bases from V and 1 base from J, with 6 bases in between. CDR3 loop: CASSGGSYNSPLHF. CDR3 DNA sequence: TGTGCCAGCAGCGGCGGATCCTATAATTCACCCCTCCACTTT.

The table lists this clone with a count of one. The V gene is TRBV9, the J gene TRBJ2-5; D might be TRBD1 or TRBD2, each matching 5 bases. CDR1 and CDR2 from the germline V gene are SGDLS and YYNGEE. This CDR3 spans 17 amino acids. Trimming shortened V by 0 bases and J by 5 bases, and 20 bases separated the two germline ends. Here the CDR3 DNA reads TGTGCCAGCAGCGTAGGTGCCGTTGGGGGAGTCGGGGAGACCCAGTACTTC. Translating gives CASSVGAVGGVGETQYF.

The chain joins TRBV19 to TRBJ2-5, with D possibly matching TRBD2 (6 bases). The CDR3 runs to 16 residues. Germline V gene data show CDR1 as LNHDA and CDR2 as SQIVND (reference sequence). V was pared by 5 bases and J by 5 bases, with 21 bases between. The CDR3 DNA is TGTGCCAGTAGTGTGCTCGGAACGGGAGTATCGGAGACCCAGTACTTC. Translated, it gives CASSVLGTGVSETQYF. The variable domain in full, with the rest retrieved from reference TRBV19 and TRBJ2-5, is DGGITQSPKYLFRKEGQNVTLSCEQNLNHDAMYWYRQDPGQGLRLIYYSQIVNDFQKGDIAEGYSVSREKKESFPLTVTSAQKNPTAFYLCASSVLGTGVSETQYFGPGTRLLVL.

The V gene is TRBV5-1, the J gene TRBJ1-2; D gene ambiguous. The CDR3 runs to 14 residues. V was pared by 0 bases and J by 1 base, with 7 bases between. CDR1 and CDR2 (germline): SGHRS, YFSETQ. CDR3 sequence reads: CASSLDSFNYGYTF. The CDR3 bases are TGCGCCAGCAGCTTGGACAGCTTTAACTATGGCTACACCTTC.